This T cell receptor (beta chain) was found in a study of vaccination effects on CD4 cells after COVID-19. Before sequencing, viral peptide pools were used by the ViraFEST assay to expand antigen-specific CD4+ T cells. Subsequent to 10 days of culture, CD4+ T cells were isolated. The vaccine given was either BNT162b2 or mRNA-1273, in two doses. After under 2.5 million PBMC were placed in each well, they were cultured with 8.5 to 10 IU/ml IL-2 and 8 to 10 ug/ml peptides. IL-2 medium took the place of half the medium on both days 3 and 7. Sequencing used immunoSEQ multiplex PCR; TCRdb keeps in-frame clones, though not all of them. The sample has tens of thousands of clones, roughly 76% seen once. Germline V gene lookup returns CDR1 MDHEN and CDR2 SYDVKM. The V gene lost 6 bases and the J gene lost 3 bases, with 17 bases spanning the gap. This CDR3 region has 15 residues. Worth noting for this clone: What it binds is unknown.

General study findings and limits: Only 1 of 255 vaccine-induced clones from healthy vaccinees cross-reacted with common cold coronaviruses.

The clonotype was recovered from a human donor who received a COVID-19 vaccine. The chain has TRBV28 and TRBJ1-1; tentatively, D is TRBD1 (6 bases). The sequencing used CD4+ T cells from PBMCs cultured with HCoV-OC43 spike peptides, collected after COVID-19 vaccination. Sample subset: HCoV-OC43 spike overlapping peptide pool stimulation. DNA of the CDR3: TGTGCCAGCAGGGGTGGGGGGGGCCAGGACACTGAAGCTTTCTTT. Translated: CASRGGGGQDTEAFF.